This TCR beta chain was obtained from a study of early T cells in non-severe SARS-CoV-2 infection. The overall study: Chains were not paired, and sequencing was done on bulk RNA from unsorted whole blood.

Study-level results: Anti-spike CD8 responses were favored in VDJdb matching, and private and CD4 specificities were missed.

In regard to this clonotype: Its antigen is unknown.

Individual cDNA molecules were tagged with unique molecular identifiers, the study reported. TCRdb redid the calling of the 5' RACE reads with MiXCR, one entry per CDR3 protein. The profile shows 64,000 or so distinct CDR3 sequences, around 12% of them singletons. The sequenced material came from whole blood. This TCR derives from an adult who was a healthcare worker with PCR-confirmed SARS-CoV-2 infection or an uninfected control (not recorded which).

The CDR3 spells CASSPRGPDTQYF. CDR3 bases: TGTGCCAGCAGCCCCCGTGGACCAGATACGCAGTATTTT. The chain joins TRBV7-9 to TRBJ2-3; D is undetermined. CDR1 and CDR2 (germline): SEHNR, FQNEAQ (reference sequence). The CDR3 consists of 13 residues. The ends were cut back, 5 bases at V and 4 bases at J, with 10 bases in the middle.